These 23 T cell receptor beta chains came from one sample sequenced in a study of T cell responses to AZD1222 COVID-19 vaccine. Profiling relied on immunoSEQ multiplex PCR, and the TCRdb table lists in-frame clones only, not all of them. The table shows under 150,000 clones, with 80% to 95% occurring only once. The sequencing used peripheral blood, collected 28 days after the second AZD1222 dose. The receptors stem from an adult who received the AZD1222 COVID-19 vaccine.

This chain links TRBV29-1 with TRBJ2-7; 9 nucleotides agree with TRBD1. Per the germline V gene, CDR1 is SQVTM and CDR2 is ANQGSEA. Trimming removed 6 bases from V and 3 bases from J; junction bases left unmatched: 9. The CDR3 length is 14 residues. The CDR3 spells CSVLVGTGFYEQYF. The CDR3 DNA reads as TGCAGCGTCCTAGTCGGGACAGGGTTCTACGAGCAGTACTTC.

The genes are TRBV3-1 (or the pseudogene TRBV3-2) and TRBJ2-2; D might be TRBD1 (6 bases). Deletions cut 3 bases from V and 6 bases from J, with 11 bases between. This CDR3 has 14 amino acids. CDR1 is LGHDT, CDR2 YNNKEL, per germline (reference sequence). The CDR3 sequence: CASSQDQGPGELFF. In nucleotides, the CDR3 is TGTGCCAGCAGCCAGGACCAGGGGCCCGGGGAGCTGTTTTTT.

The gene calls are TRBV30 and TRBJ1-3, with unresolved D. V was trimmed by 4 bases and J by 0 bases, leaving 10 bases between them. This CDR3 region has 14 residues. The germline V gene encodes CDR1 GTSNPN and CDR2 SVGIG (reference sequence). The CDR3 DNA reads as TGTGCCTGGACTGACAATTCCTCTGGAAACACCATATATTTT. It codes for CAWTDNSSGNTIYF.

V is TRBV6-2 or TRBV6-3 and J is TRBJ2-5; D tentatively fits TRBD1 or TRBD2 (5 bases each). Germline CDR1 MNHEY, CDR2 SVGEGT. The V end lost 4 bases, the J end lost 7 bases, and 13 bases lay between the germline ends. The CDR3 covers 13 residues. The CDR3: CASSWGPIRTQYF. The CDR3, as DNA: TGTGCCAGCAGTTGGGGACCCATTAGGACCCAGTACTTC.

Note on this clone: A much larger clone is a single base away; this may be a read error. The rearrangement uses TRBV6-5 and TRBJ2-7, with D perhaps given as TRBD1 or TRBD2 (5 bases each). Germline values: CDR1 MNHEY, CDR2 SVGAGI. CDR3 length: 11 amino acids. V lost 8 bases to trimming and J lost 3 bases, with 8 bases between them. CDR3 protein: CASSGGYEQYF. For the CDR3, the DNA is TGTGCCAGCTCTGGGGGCTACGAGCAGTACTTC.

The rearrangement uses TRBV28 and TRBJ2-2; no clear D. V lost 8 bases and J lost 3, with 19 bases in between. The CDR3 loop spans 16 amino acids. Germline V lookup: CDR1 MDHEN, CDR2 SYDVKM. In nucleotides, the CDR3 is TGTGCCAGCCGTGGATCGTCTTTGGGTTACACCGGGGAGCTGTTTTTT. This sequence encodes CASRGSSLGYTGELFF. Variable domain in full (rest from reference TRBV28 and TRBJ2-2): DVKVTQSSRYLVKRTGEKVFLECVQDMDHENMFWYRQDPGLGLRLIYFSYDVKMKEKGDIPEGYSVSREKKERFSLILESASTNQTSMYLCASRGSSLGYTGELFFGEGSRLTVL.

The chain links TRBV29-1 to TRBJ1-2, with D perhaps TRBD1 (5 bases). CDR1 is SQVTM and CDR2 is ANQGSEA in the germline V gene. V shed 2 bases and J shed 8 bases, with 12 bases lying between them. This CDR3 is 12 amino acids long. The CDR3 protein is CSVESSRGGYTF. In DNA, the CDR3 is TGCAGCGTTGAAAGTTCTAGGGGCGGCTACACCTTC.

The chain's CDR3 is CASSFGRGNTIYF. DNA of the CDR3: TGTGCCAGCAGTTTTGGACGAGGAAACACCATATATTTT. The genes are TRBV28 and TRBJ1-3; D ambiguous. The germline V gene encodes CDR1 MDHEN and CDR2 SYDVKM. CDR3 length: 13 residues. Trimming cost V 3 bases and J 4 bases, with 7 bases left between them.

CDR3 sequence: CASSLAGAGETQYF. The CDR3 coding sequence is TGTGCCAGCAGCTTAGCCGGGGCCGGGGAGACCCAGTACTTC. The genes are TRBV11-2 and TRBJ2-5; D may match TRBD1 or TRBD2 (5 bases each). V was shortened by 1 base and J by 5 bases, with 11 bases between the two germline ends. The length of the CDR3 is 14 residues. CDR1 is SGHAT, CDR2 FQNNGV, per germline. The whole variable domain, filled in from reference TRBV11-2 and TRBJ2-5, reads EAGVAQSPRYKIIEKRQSVAFWCNPISGHATLYWYQQILGQGPKLLIQFQNNGVVDDSQLPKDRFSAERLKGVDSTLKIQPAKLEDSAVYLCASSLAGAGETQYFGPGTRLLVL.

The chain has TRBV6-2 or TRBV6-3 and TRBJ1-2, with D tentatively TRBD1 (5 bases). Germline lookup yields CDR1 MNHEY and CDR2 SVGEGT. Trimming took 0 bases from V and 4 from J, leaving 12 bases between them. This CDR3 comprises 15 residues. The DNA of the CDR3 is TGTGCCAGCAGTTACTCGAAGGCAGGGACCTATGGCTACACCTTC. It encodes CASSYSKAGTYGYTF.

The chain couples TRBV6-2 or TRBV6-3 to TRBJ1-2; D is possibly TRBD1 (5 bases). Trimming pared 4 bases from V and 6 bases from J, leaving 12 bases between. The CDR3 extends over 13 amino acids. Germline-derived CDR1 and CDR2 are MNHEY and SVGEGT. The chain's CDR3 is CASSLPGRNGYTF. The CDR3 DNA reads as TGTGCCAGCAGTTTGCCAGGGAGAAATGGCTACACCTTC.

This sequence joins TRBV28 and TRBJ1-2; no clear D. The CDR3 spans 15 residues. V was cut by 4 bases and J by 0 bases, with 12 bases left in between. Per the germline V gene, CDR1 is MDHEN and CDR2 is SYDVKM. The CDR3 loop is CASSSPPPSNYGYTF. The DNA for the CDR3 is TGTGCCAGCAGTTCACCGCCGCCGTCTAACTATGGCTACACCTTC.

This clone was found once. The CDR3 protein is CASSEHRGQSGNVLTF. The CDR3 nucleotides read TGTGCCAGCAGTGAACACAGGGGGCAGTCTGGAAACGTCCTGACTTTC. V and J are TRBV2 and TRBJ2-6, with 9 bases fitting TRBD1. Germline-derived CDR1 and CDR2 are SNHLY and FYNNEI. The V gene end was trimmed by 2 bases and the J gene end by 10 bases; junction bases not matched to a gene: 9. The CDR3 has 16 residues.

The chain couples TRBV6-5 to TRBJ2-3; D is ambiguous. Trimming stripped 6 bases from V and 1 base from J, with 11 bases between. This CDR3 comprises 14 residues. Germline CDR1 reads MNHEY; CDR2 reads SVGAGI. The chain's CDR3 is CASRSGRGTDTQYF. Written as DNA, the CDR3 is TGTGCCAGCAGATCAGGACGTGGCACAGATACGCAGTATTTT.

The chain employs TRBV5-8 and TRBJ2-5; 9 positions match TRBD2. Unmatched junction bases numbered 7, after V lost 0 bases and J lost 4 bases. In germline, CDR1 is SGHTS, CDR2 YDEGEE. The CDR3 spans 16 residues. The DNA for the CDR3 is TGTGCCAGCAGCTTGGGATATGCGGGAGGGCCAGAGACCCAGTACTTC. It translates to CASSLGYAGGPETQYF.

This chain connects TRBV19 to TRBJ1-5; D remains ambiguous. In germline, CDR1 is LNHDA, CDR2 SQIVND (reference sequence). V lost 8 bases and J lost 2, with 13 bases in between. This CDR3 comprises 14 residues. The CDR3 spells CASPKTSGNQPQHF. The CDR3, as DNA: TGTGCCAGTCCTAAGACGAGTGGCAATCAGCCCCAGCATTTT.

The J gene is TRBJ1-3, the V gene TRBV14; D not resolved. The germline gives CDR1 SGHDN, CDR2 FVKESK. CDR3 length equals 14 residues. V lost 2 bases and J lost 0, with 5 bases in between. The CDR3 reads CASSQPLSGNTIYF. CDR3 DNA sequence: TGTGCCAGCAGCCAACCACTCTCTGGAAACACCATATATTTT.

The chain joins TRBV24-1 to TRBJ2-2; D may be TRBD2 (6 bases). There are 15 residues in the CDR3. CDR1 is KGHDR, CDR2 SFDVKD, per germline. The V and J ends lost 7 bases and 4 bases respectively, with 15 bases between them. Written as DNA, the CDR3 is TGTGCCACCAGGAGAACGGAGGGAGGCACCGGGGAGCTGTTTTTT. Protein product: CATRRTEGGTGELFF.

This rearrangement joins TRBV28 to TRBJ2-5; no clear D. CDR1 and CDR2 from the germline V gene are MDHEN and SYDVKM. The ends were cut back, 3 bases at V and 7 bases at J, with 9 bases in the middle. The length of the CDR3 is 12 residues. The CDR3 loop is CASSFESGTQYF. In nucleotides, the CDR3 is TGTGCCAGCAGTTTTGAATCCGGGACCCAGTACTTC.

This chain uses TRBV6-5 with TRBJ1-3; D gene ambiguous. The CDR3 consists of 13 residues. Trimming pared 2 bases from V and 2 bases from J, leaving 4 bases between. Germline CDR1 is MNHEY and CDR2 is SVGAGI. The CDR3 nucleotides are TGTGCCAGCAGTTACGGACCTGGAAACACCATATATTTT. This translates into CASSYGPGNTIYF.

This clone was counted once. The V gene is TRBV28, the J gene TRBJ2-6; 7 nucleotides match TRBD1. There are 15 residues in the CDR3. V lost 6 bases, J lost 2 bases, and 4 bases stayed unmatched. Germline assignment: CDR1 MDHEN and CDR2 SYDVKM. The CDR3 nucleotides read TGTGCCAGCAGCCGAGACAGGGCTGGGGCCAACGTCCTGACTTTC. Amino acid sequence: CASSRDRAGANVLTF.

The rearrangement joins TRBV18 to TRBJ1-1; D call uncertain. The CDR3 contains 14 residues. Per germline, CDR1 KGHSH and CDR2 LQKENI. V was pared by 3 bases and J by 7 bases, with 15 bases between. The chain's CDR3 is CASSPDQGRFEAFF. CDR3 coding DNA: TGTGCCAGCTCACCCGACCAAGGGAGGTTTGAAGCTTTCTTT.

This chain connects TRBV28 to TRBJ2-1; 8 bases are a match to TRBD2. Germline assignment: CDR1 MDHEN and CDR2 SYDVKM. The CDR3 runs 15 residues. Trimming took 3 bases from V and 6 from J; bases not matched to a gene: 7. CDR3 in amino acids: CASSFGGGRFNEQFF. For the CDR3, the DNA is TGTGCCAGCAGTTTCGGTGGCGGGAGGTTCAATGAGCAGTTCTTC.